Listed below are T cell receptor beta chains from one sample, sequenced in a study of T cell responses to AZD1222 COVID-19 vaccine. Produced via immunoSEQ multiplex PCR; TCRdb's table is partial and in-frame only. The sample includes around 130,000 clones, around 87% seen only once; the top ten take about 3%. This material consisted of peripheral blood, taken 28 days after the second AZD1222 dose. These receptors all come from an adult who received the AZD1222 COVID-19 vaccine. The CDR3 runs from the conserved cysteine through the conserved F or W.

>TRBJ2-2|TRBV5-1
CASSLGGTGELFF
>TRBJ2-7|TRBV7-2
CASNSSPTGRGEQYF
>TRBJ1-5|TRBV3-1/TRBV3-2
CASSQDAAGGQPQHF
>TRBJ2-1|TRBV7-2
CASSLAGQINEQFF
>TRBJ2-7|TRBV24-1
CATSDSASGGYEQYF
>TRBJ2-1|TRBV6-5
CASGYYNEQFF
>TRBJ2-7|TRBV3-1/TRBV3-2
CASSPRDRGNEQYF
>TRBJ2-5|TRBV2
CASNGWGHSGETQYF
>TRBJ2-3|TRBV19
CASNSAGRGGWTDTQYF
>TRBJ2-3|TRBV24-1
CATSGGTTGTQYF
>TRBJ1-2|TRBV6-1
CASSEEGQRRYTF
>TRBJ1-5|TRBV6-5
CASSYGTGIQPQHF
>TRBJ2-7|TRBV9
CASSVGSGVRYEQYF
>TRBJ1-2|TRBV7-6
CASSLYQGHYGYTF
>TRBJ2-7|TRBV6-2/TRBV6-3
CASSSPGLSYEQYF
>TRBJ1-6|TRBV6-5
CASILTVLGNSPLHF
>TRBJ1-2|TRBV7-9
CASSSLRPSNYGYTF
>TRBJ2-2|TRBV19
CASSRQPNTGELFF
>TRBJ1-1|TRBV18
CASSPTGAGTMNTEAFF
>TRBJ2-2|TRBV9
CASSALTGELFF
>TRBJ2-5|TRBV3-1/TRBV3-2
CASSPPGGRETQYF
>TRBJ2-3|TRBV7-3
CASSLMGPTDTQYF
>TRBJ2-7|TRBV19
CASSIGTGLSYEQYF
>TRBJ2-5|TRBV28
CASSLQGYRETQYF
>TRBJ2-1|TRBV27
CASSKLAGRNEQFF
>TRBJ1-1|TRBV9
CASSATGMNTEAFF
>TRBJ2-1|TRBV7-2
CASSPRGSGTYNEQFF
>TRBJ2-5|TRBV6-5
CASSYSTLKWETQYF
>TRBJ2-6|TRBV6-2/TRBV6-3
CASSGTAGGANVLTF
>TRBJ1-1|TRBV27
CASSSWGGDEAFF
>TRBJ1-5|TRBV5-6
CASSLAGKVSNQPQHF
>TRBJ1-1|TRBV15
CATSRDRRVNTEAFF
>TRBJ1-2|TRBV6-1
CASSESAGGYYGYTF
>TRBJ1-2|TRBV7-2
CASSLGTPPLSYGYTF
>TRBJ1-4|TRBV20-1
CSASSGADSEKLFF
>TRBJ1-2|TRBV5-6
CASSPGDRAGGYTF
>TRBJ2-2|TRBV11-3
CASSGLAGPPVFF
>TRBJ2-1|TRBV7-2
CASSPKFSGGPYNEQFF
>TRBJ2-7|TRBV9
CASSGGEGRSEQYF
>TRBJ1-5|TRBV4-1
CASSQDGRGLGNQPQHF
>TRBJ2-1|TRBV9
CASSVEGGLAGSISYNEQFF
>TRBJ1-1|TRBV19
CASSMFIGGMPEAFF
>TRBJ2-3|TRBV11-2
CASSERKAGGTDTQYF
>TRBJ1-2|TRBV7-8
CASSLVGDNYGYTF
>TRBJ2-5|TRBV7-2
CASSLGLAGEETQYF
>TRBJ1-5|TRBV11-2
CASSSGSSNQPQHF